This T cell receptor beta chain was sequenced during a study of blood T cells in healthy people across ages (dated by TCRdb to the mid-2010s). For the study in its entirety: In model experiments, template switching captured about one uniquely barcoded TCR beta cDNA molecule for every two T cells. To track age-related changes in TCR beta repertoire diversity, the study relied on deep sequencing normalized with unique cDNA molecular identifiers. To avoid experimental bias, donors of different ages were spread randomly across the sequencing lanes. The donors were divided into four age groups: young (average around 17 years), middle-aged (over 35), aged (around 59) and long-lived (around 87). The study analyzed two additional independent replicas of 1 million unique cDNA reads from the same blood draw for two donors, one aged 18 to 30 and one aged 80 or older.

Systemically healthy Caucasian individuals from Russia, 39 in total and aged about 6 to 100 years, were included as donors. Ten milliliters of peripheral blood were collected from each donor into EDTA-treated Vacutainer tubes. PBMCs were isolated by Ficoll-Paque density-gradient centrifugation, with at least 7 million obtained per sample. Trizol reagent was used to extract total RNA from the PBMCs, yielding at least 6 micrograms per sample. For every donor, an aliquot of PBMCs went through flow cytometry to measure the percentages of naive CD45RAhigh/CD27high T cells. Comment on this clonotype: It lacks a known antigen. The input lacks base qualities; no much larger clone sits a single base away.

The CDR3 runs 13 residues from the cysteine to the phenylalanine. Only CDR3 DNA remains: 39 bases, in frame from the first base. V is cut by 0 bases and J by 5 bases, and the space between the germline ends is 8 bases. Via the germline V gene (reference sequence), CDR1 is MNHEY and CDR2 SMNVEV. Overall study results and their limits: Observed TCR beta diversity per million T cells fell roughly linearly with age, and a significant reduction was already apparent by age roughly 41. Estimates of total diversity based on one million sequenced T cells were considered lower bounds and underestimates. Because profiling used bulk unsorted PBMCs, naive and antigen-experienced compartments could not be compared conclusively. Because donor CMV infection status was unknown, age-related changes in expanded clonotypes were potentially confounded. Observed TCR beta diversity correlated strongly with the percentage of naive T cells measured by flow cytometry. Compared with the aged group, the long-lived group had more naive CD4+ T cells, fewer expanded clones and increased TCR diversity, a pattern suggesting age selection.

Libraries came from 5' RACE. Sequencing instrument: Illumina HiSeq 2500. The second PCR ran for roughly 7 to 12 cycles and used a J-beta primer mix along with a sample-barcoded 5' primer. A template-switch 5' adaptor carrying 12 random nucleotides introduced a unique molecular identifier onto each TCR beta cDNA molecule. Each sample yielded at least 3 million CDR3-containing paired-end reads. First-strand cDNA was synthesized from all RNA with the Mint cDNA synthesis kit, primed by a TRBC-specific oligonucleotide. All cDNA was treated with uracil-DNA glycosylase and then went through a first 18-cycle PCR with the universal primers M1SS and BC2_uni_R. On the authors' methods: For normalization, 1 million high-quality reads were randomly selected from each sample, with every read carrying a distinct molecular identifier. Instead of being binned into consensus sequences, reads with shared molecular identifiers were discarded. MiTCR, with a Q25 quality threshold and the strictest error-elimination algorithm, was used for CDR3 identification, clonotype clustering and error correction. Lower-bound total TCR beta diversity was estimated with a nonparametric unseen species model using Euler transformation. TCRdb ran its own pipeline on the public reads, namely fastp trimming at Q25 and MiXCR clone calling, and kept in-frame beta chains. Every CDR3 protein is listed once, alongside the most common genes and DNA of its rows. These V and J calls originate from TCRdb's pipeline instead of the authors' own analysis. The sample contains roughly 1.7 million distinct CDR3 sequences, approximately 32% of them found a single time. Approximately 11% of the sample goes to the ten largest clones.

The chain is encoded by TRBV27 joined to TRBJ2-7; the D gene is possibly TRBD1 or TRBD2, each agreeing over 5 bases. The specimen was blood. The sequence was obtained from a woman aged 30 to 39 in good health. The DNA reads TGTGCCAGCAGTTTATCCAGGGAGCACGAGCAGTACTTC. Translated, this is CASSLSREHEQYF.